The rows below give T cell receptor beta chains drawn from one sample of a study of blood T cells in healthy people across ages. Using its own MiXCR run on the 5' RACE reads, TCRdb lists one record per CDR3 protein. The repertoire has more than 650,000 distinct CDR3 sequences, about 20% of them found once; the top ten carry roughly a fifth. Material: blood. Source of these receptors: a man in his sixties or seventies in good health. The CDR3 runs from the conserved cysteine through the conserved F or W. Each record gives: CDR3 DNA, CDR3 protein, clone size, D gene, V gene, J gene. The D gene is left open where the match is weak. The size entry is marked missing in some rows and otherwise reads once, few, many or a size class.

TGTGCCAGCAACCTAGCGGGAGCGTACAATGAGCAGTTCTTC	CASNLAGAYNEQFF	.	TRBD2	TRBV7-9	TRBJ2-1
TGTGCCAGCAGCGACGAAGGAAGGGGCACTGAAGCTTTCTTT	CASSDEGRGTEAFF	many	.	TRBV7-9	TRBJ1-1
TGCGCCAGCAGCTTGTCCGGGACAGGGAACACTGAAGCTTTCTTT	CASSLSGTGNTEAFF	many	TRBD1	TRBV5-1	TRBJ1-1
TGCGCCAGCAGCCCTGGACTAGCGGTGAGCTCCTACAATGAGCAGTTCTTC	CASSPGLAVSSYNEQFF	.	TRBD2	TRBV4-1	TRBJ2-1
TGTGCCAGCAGTTACGGGACAGCTAACCAAGAGACCCAGTACTTC	CASSYGTANQETQYF	.	TRBD1	TRBV6-5	TRBJ2-5
TGTGCCAGCAGTTTCGGGGACAGGGGTAACTATGGCTACACCTTC	CASSFGDRGNYGYTF	.	TRBD1	TRBV28	TRBJ1-2
TGTGCCAGCAGTGACCAACTGGGCAATCAGCCCCAGCATTTT	CASSDQLGNQPQHF	few	.	TRBV28	TRBJ1-5
TGCAGCGTCGGGGGGCCGGGCACTGAAGCTTTCTTT	CSVGGPGTEAFF	.	.	TRBV29-1	TRBJ1-1
TGTGCCAGCAAGGCGCCGATTTCTGCAGATACGCAGTATTTT	CASKAPISADTQYF	.	.	TRBV2	TRBJ2-3
TGTGCCAGCAGCGTTAGCGGGAGTAGCCAAGAGACCCAGTACTTC	CASSVSGSSQETQYF	few	TRBD2	TRBV9	TRBJ2-5
TGTGCCAGCAGCCAAGGTGCGATTGGGTTCTTC	CASSQGAIGFF	.	.	TRBV14	TRBJ2-1
TGTGCCAGCAGCACCAGGGGGAACGAGCAGTACTTC	CASSTRGNEQYF	.	.	TRBV21-1	TRBJ2-7
TGTGCCAGCTCTCCCCAAATCAGGGGCCGCGAGCAGTACTTC	CASSPQIRGREQYF	.	.	TRBV28	TRBJ2-7
TGCAGTGCTCCCGACAGTTTCACCTACGAGCAGTACTTC	CSAPDSFTYEQYF	few	.	TRBV20-1	TRBJ2-7
TGTGCCAGCAGTTACTCGACAACCCAGTACTTC	CASSYSTTQYF	few	.	TRBV6-6	TRBJ2-5
TGTGCCAGCAGAGTATCAGTAGGGGCATCAGATACGCAGTATTTT	CASRVSVGASDTQYF	.	.	TRBV7-9	TRBJ2-3
TGCGCCAGCAGCCCCGTAGCGGGAGACCAAGAGACCCAGTACTTC	CASSPVAGDQETQYF	few	TRBD2	TRBV5-1	TRBJ2-5
TGTGCCAGCAGCGTAGCGACAGGGAGGGAAGCTTTCTTT	CASSVATGREAFF	few	TRBD1	TRBV9	TRBJ1-1
TGTGCCACCGGCTTAGGCGTCTCTGGAAACACCATATATTTT	CATGLGVSGNTIYF	.	.	TRBV15	TRBJ1-3
TGTGCCAGCAGCTCGGGGGACAGGGCCTATGGCTACACCTTC	CASSSGDRAYGYTF	.	TRBD1	TRBV7-9	TRBJ1-2
TGTGCCAGCAGCGTAGACCAGGGCAGGATCTATGGCTACACCTTC	CASSVDQGRIYGYTF	.	.	TRBV9	TRBJ1-2
TGCAGTGCTACTCTAGCGGGGGGGCCTGGCACAGATACGCAGTATTTT	CSATLAGGPGTDTQYF	few	TRBD2	TRBV20-1	TRBJ2-3
TGTGCCAGCAGCGCCGGGGGGGGTCCCAACTATGGCTACACCTTC	CASSAGGGPNYGYTF	few	.	TRBV11-3	TRBJ1-2
TGTGCCACCAGCCAACAGGGTTTCGGGCAGTTCTTC	CATSQQGFGQFF	many	.	TRBV24-1	TRBJ2-1
TGTGCCAGCAGTTCGCCGGGACATTTGAACACTGAAGCTTTCTTT	CASSSPGHLNTEAFF	few	.	TRBV12-3/TRBV12-4	TRBJ1-1
TGCAGTGCCACAAAGGGACGGAATAGCAATCAGCCCCAGCATTTT	CSATKGRNSNQPQHF	few	.	TRBV20-1	TRBJ1-5
TGTGCCAGCAGTTCCAATTCCGGGACAATCAGCTCTGGGGCCAACGTCCTGACTTTC	CASSSNSGTISSGANVLTF	.	.	TRBV27	TRBJ2-6
TGTGCCAGCAGTTGGGGACAGTTACTCTACGAGCAGTACTTC	CASSWGQLLYEQYF	few	TRBD1	TRBV12-3/TRBV12-4	TRBJ2-7
TGTGCCAGCAGTTATTGGGCTAGCGGGAGACCCTACAATGAGCAGTTCTTC	CASSYWASGRPYNEQFF	.	TRBD2	TRBV6-2/TRBV6-3	TRBJ2-1
TGCGCCAGCAGCCCCCCGGGAAACGATAATTCACCCCTCCACTTT	CASSPPGNDNSPLHF	.	.	TRBV10-2	TRBJ1-6
TGCAGCGCGCTTCGGGGCAGGGACTACGAGCAGTACTTC	CSALRGRDYEQYF	few	.	TRBV29-1	TRBJ2-7
TGTGCCACCAAGCGAAGCGACGTGGATGGCTACACCTTC	CATKRSDVDGYTF	few	.	TRBV24-1	TRBJ1-2
TGTGCCACCAGCCAAGAAAGAAGTGGAAACACCATATATTTT	CATSQERSGNTIYF	.	.	TRBV15	TRBJ1-3
TGCAGTGCCAGGCGTGTTCATAGCAATCAGCCCCAGCATTTT	CSARRVHSNQPQHF	few	.	TRBV20-1	TRBJ1-5
TGCAGTGCTAGACAGGCTAGCGGGAGGCCCTCCTACAATGAGCAGTTCTTT	CSARQASGRPSYNEQFF	.	TRBD2	TRBV20-1	TRBJ2-1
TGTGCCAGCAGCTCTCCTTCCGACCGGGACACCGACTATGGCTACACCTTC	CASSSPSDRDTDYGYTF	few	.	TRBV7-2	TRBJ1-2
TGTGCCAGCAGCGTAGGGTCAGATTTCACCTACGAGCAGTACTTC	CASSVGSDFTYEQYF	many	.	TRBV9	TRBJ2-7
TGTGCCAGCAGTTTGAGTACAGGGGGCTACAATGAGCAGTTCTTC	CASSLSTGGYNEQFF	few	TRBD1	TRBV12-3/TRBV12-4	TRBJ2-1
TGTGCCAGCAGCCAAGAAGGACTAGCGGGCCTATACAATGAGCAGTTCTTC	CASSQEGLAGLYNEQFF	few	TRBD2	TRBV14	TRBJ2-1
TGTGCCAGCAGCAAAGAATTTGGGGGGCTAGAGCAGTACTTC	CASSKEFGGLEQYF	.	.	TRBV4-2	TRBJ2-7
TGCAGTGCTCGACCGATTACCCTGCAAGAGACCCAGTACTTC	CSARPITLQETQYF	.	.	TRBV20-1	TRBJ2-5
TGTGCCAGCAGCTTGTTGGGGGATCTTGATGGCTACACCTTC	CASSLLGDLDGYTF	.	.	TRBV5-5	TRBJ1-2